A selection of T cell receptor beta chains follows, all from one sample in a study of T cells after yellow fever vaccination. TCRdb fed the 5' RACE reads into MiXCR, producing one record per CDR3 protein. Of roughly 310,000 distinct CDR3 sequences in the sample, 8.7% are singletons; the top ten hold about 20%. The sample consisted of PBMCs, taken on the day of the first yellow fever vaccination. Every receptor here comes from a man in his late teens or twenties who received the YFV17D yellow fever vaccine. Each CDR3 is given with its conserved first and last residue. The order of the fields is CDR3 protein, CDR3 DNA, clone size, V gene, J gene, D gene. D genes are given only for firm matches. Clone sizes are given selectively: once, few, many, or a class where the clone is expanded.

CDR3 protein: CASRTDGFYTGELFF
CDR3 DNA: TGCGCCAGCCGCACGGACGGGTTTTACACCGGGGAGCTGTTTTTT
clone size: NA
V gene: TRBV5-1
J gene: TRBJ2-2
D gene: NA

CDR3 protein: CASSQGWGGETQYF
CDR3 DNA: TGCGCCAGCAGCCAAGGATGGGGGGGAGAGACCCAGTACTTC
clone size: few
V gene: TRBV4-3
J gene: TRBJ2-5
D gene: TRBD2

CDR3 protein: CASSPSGTNLEAFF
CDR3 DNA: TGTGCCAGCAGCCCTTCTGGGACAAACCTTGAAGCTTTCTTT
clone size: NA
V gene: TRBV5-4
J gene: TRBJ1-1
D gene: NA

CDR3 protein: CASSQEWGRADQPQHF
CDR3 DNA: TGTGCCAGCAGCCAAGAATGGGGCAGGGCCGATCAGCCCCAGCATTTT
clone size: few
V gene: TRBV4-2
J gene: TRBJ1-5
D gene: NA

CDR3 protein: CASSPGRASSGANVLTF
CDR3 DNA: TGTGCCAGCAGCCCAGGACGCGCGAGCTCTGGGGCCAACGTCCTGACTTTC
clone size: few
V gene: TRBV5-5
J gene: TRBJ2-6
D gene: NA

CDR3 protein: CASSQGGRATKWYF
CDR3 DNA: TGCGCCAGCAGCCAAGGCGGTAGGGCCACCAAATGGTACTTC
clone size: few
V gene: TRBV4-1
J gene: TRBJ2-7
D gene: NA

CDR3 protein: CASSLMVGGGDTQYF
CDR3 DNA: TGTGCCAGCAGCTTAATGGTGGGTGGGGGGGATACGCAGTATTTT
clone size: NA
V gene: TRBV7-2
J gene: TRBJ2-3
D gene: NA

CDR3 protein: CASSNIEGLAKETQYF
CDR3 DNA: TGTGCCAGCAGTAACATCGAGGGGCTAGCAAAAGAGACCCAGTACTTC
clone size: NA
V gene: TRBV27
J gene: TRBJ2-5
D gene: NA

CDR3 protein: CASSFITQGYTF
CDR3 DNA: TGTGCCAGCAGTTTCATCACTCAAGGCTACACCTTC
clone size: NA
V gene: TRBV12-3/TRBV12-4
J gene: TRBJ1-2
D gene: NA

CDR3 protein: CASSFGSGEANEQFF
CDR3 DNA: TGTGCCAGCAGTTTTGGTAGCGGAGAGGCCAATGAGCAGTTCTTC
clone size: few
V gene: TRBV12-3/TRBV12-4
J gene: TRBJ2-1
D gene: NA

CDR3 protein: CSAFGANTGELFF
CDR3 DNA: TGCAGTGCTTTTGGGGCGAACACCGGGGAGCTGTTTTTT
clone size: few
V gene: TRBV20-1
J gene: TRBJ2-2
D gene: NA

CDR3 protein: CASSLGTAIDYGYTF
CDR3 DNA: TGTGCCAGCAGCCTCGGGACCGCAATTGACTATGGCTACACCTTC
clone size: few
V gene: TRBV9
J gene: TRBJ1-2
D gene: NA

CDR3 protein: CAISDGGLQPQHF
CDR3 DNA: TGTGCCATCAGTGATGGGGGGCTTCAGCCCCAGCATTTT
clone size: NA
V gene: TRBV10-3
J gene: TRBJ1-5
D gene: NA

CDR3 protein: CASSLALTSRLSTDTQYF
CDR3 DNA: TGCGCCAGCAGCTTGGCCCTGACTAGTAGGCTTAGCACAGATACGCAGTATTTT
clone size: many
V gene: TRBV5-1
J gene: TRBJ2-3
D gene: NA

CDR3 protein: CASSRGTFQETQYF
CDR3 DNA: TGTGCCAGCAGCCGTGGGACATTCCAAGAGACCCAGTACTTC
clone size: few
V gene: TRBV7-2
J gene: TRBJ2-5
D gene: NA

CDR3 protein: CASSQRRATGVGETQYF
CDR3 DNA: TGTGCCAGCAGCCAACGGCGGGCGACAGGGGTTGGGGAGACCCAGTACTTC
clone size: few
V gene: TRBV7-2
J gene: TRBJ2-5
D gene: TRBD1

CDR3 protein: CSAGRGGETQYF
CDR3 DNA: TGCAGTGCTGGGCGCGGTGGAGAGACCCAGTACTTC
clone size: NA
V gene: TRBV20-1
J gene: TRBJ2-5
D gene: NA

CDR3 protein: CSARSPGSQETQYF
CDR3 DNA: TGCAGTGCTAGATCGCCGGGATCCCAAGAGACCCAGTACTTC
clone size: few
V gene: TRBV20-1
J gene: TRBJ2-5
D gene: NA

CDR3 protein: CASMWQDPRTGELFF
CDR3 DNA: TGTGCCAGCATGTGGCAGGACCCGAGGACCGGGGAGCTGTTTTTT
clone size: few
V gene: TRBV12-3/TRBV12-4
J gene: TRBJ2-2
D gene: NA

CDR3 protein: CASSLPAGGPGTGELFF
CDR3 DNA: TGTGCCAGCAGTTTACCGGCGGGGGGGCCAGGCACCGGGGAGCTGTTTTTT
clone size: few
V gene: TRBV27
J gene: TRBJ2-2
D gene: TRBD2

CDR3 protein: CASSQGAGTGIDTQYF
CDR3 DNA: TGTGCCAGCAGCCAGGGGGCCGGGACAGGTATCGATACGCAGTATTTT
clone size: NA
V gene: TRBV7-9
J gene: TRBJ2-3
D gene: TRBD1

CDR3 protein: CASSLVTGTGHEKLFF
CDR3 DNA: TGCGCCAGCAGCTTGGTAACCGGGACAGGGCATGAAAAACTGTTTTTT
clone size: many
V gene: TRBV5-1
J gene: TRBJ1-4
D gene: TRBD1

CDR3 protein: CASSLGVPYGYTF
CDR3 DNA: TGTGCCAGCAGCTTAGGAGTGCCCTATGGCTACACCTTC
clone size: few
V gene: TRBV7-9
J gene: TRBJ1-2
D gene: NA

CDR3 protein: CAISEGTSGDTQYF
CDR3 DNA: TGTGCCATCAGTGAAGGGACTAGCGGTGATACGCAGTATTTT
clone size: NA
V gene: TRBV10-3
J gene: TRBJ2-3
D gene: TRBD2

CDR3 protein: CSASGNTQETQYF
CDR3 DNA: TGCAGTGCTAGTGGGAACACCCAAGAGACCCAGTACTTC
clone size: many
V gene: TRBV20-1
J gene: TRBJ2-5
D gene: NA

CDR3 protein: CASSGQGHQPQHF
CDR3 DNA: TGTGCCAGCAGTGGACAGGGCCATCAGCCCCAGCATTTT
clone size: many
V gene: TRBV12-3/TRBV12-4
J gene: TRBJ1-5
D gene: TRBD1

CDR3 protein: CASSPPGDIRYEQYF
CDR3 DNA: TGTGCCAGCTCACCCCCTGGGGATATACGCTACGAGCAGTACTTC
clone size: few
V gene: TRBV18
J gene: TRBJ2-7
D gene: NA

CDR3 protein: CASSYLEETQYF
CDR3 DNA: TGTGCCAGCAGTTACTTGGAAGAGACCCAGTACTTC
clone size: few
V gene: TRBV6-2/TRBV6-3
J gene: TRBJ2-5
D gene: NA

CDR3 protein: CASSPDTGAYGYTF
CDR3 DNA: TGTGCCAGCTCACCAGATACAGGGGCCTATGGCTACACCTTC
clone size: NA
V gene: TRBV18
J gene: TRBJ1-2
D gene: TRBD1

CDR3 protein: CASSYSGGTGELFF
CDR3 DNA: TGTGCCAGCAGTTACTCGGGGGGCACCGGGGAGCTGTTTTTT
clone size: few
V gene: TRBV6-5
J gene: TRBJ2-2
D gene: NA

CDR3 protein: CASTGTTINGYTF
CDR3 DNA: TGTGCCAGCACCGGGACGACTATTAATGGCTACACCTTC
clone size: few
V gene: TRBV25-1
J gene: TRBJ1-2
D gene: NA

CDR3 protein: CASSLVQGKADTQYF
CDR3 DNA: TGTGCCAGCAGCTTAGTCCAGGGAAAGGCAGATACGCAGTATTTT
clone size: NA
V gene: TRBV7-9
J gene: TRBJ2-3
D gene: NA

CDR3 protein: CASSLGQEAFF
CDR3 DNA: TGTGCCAGCAGCCTGGGACAGGAAGCTTTCTTT
clone size: many
V gene: TRBV14
J gene: TRBJ1-1
D gene: TRBD1

CDR3 protein: CASSQGQGALNTEAFF
CDR3 DNA: TGCGCCAGCAGCCAAGGACAGGGGGCTTTGAACACTGAAGCTTTCTTT
clone size: few
V gene: TRBV5-1
J gene: TRBJ1-1
D gene: TRBD1

CDR3 protein: CASSYSGTGVGNTIYF
CDR3 DNA: TGTGCCAGCTCGTATTCCGGGACAGGGGTTGGAAACACCATATATTTT
clone size: few
V gene: TRBV18
J gene: TRBJ1-3
D gene: TRBD1

CDR3 protein: CSVSPREREQFF
CDR3 DNA: TGCAGCGTTTCCCCCAGAGAGCGTGAGCAGTTCTTC
clone size: few
V gene: TRBV29-1
J gene: TRBJ2-1
D gene: NA

CDR3 protein: CASGQRGGETQYF
CDR3 DNA: TGTGCCAGCGGTCAAAGGGGTGGGGAGACCCAGTACTTC
clone size: many
V gene: TRBV11-2
J gene: TRBJ2-5
D gene: NA

CDR3 protein: CASSLGDAGSAQHF
CDR3 DNA: TGTGCCAGCAGTTTAGGGGACGCGGGATCAGCCCAGCATTTT
clone size: NA
V gene: TRBV12-3/TRBV12-4
J gene: TRBJ1-5
D gene: NA

CDR3 protein: CASSGPTSGRETQYF
CDR3 DNA: TGTGCCAGCAGTGGACCGACTAGCGGCCGGGAGACCCAGTACTTC
clone size: NA
V gene: TRBV25-1
J gene: TRBJ2-5
D gene: TRBD2

CDR3 protein: CSVAGQVNQPQHF
CDR3 DNA: TGCAGCGTTGCGGGACAGGTCAATCAGCCCCAGCATTTT
clone size: NA
V gene: TRBV29-1
J gene: TRBJ1-5
D gene: TRBD1

CDR3 protein: CASSAAGLALETQYF
CDR3 DNA: TGTGCCAGCAGCGCGGCGGGACTAGCGCTGGAGACCCAGTACTTC
clone size: few
V gene: TRBV3-1
J gene: TRBJ2-5
D gene: TRBD2

CDR3 protein: CASSRDRAFTIYF
CDR3 DNA: TGTGCCAGCAGCCGGGACAGGGCTTTCACCATATATTTT
clone size: NA
V gene: TRBV7-2
J gene: TRBJ1-3
D gene: TRBD1

CDR3 protein: CASSNLWGNGEQFF
CDR3 DNA: TGTGCCAGCTCGAACCTGTGGGGAAATGGTGAGCAGTTCTTC
clone size: few
V gene: TRBV18
J gene: TRBJ2-1
D gene: NA

CDR3 protein: CASSSIGAPDTQYF
CDR3 DNA: TGTGCCAGCAGCTCTATTGGGGCCCCAGATACGCAGTATTTT
clone size: few
V gene: TRBV7-2
J gene: TRBJ2-3
D gene: NA

CDR3 protein: CASSSGAAPYEQYF
CDR3 DNA: TGTGCCAGCAGCTCAGGGGCGGCCCCCTACGAGCAGTACTTC
clone size: few
V gene: TRBV5-6
J gene: TRBJ2-7
D gene: NA

CDR3 protein: CSAPRPRTDTQYF
CDR3 DNA: TGCAGTGCTCCCCGACCCCGCACAGATACGCAGTATTTT
clone size: many
V gene: TRBV20-1
J gene: TRBJ2-3
D gene: NA

CDR3 protein: CASSLTATEEKLFF
CDR3 DNA: TGTGCCAGTAGTCTGACAGCGACTGAGGAAAAACTGTTTTTT
clone size: NA
V gene: TRBV19
J gene: TRBJ1-4
D gene: NA

CDR3 protein: CASSPGTNSNQPQHF
CDR3 DNA: TGTGCCAGCAGCCCCGGGACAAATAGCAATCAGCCCCAGCATTTT
clone size: few
V gene: TRBV7-3
J gene: TRBJ1-5
D gene: NA

CDR3 protein: CASSRGLASAGELFF
CDR3 DNA: TGTGCCAGCAGCCGGGGGCTAGCATCCGCCGGGGAGCTGTTTTTT
clone size: many
V gene: TRBV14
J gene: TRBJ2-2
D gene: NA

CDR3 protein: CASSSGQGNHSPLHF
CDR3 DNA: TGTGCCAGCAGTTCCGGACAGGGGAATCATTCACCCCTCCACTTT
clone size: few
V gene: TRBV12-3/TRBV12-4
J gene: TRBJ1-6
D gene: TRBD1

CDR3 protein: CASSQRGTVSSYNEQFF
CDR3 DNA: TGCGCCAGCAGCCAACGAGGGACAGTAAGCTCCTACAATGAGCAGTTCTTC
clone size: few
V gene: TRBV4-1
J gene: TRBJ2-1
D gene: TRBD1

CDR3 protein: CASSLGGLLDLPYEQYF
CDR3 DNA: TGCGCCAGCAGCTTGGGGGGACTACTCGACCTTCCCTACGAGCAGTACTTC
clone size: few
V gene: TRBV5-1
J gene: TRBJ2-7
D gene: TRBD2

CDR3 protein: CASSVTSGGAQSEQYF
CDR3 DNA: TGTGCCAGCAGCGTTACTAGCGGGGGGGCCCAGAGCGAGCAGTACTTC
clone size: many
V gene: TRBV9
J gene: TRBJ2-7
D gene: TRBD2

CDR3 protein: CASSLTGAGGSTDTQYF
CDR3 DNA: TGTGCCAGCAGCTTAACTGGCGCGGGAGGGAGCACAGATACGCAGTATTTT
clone size: NA
V gene: TRBV7-2
J gene: TRBJ2-3
D gene: TRBD2

CDR3 protein: CASSPGLLGGSEKLFF
CDR3 DNA: TGTGCCAGCAGCCCTGGGCTCCTCGGAGGGAGTGAAAAACTGTTTTTT
clone size: NA
V gene: TRBV4-2
J gene: TRBJ1-4
D gene: NA

CDR3 protein: CASSYSIEHGYTF
CDR3 DNA: TGTGCCAGCAGTTACTCGATAGAACATGGCTACACCTTC
clone size: few
V gene: TRBV6-5
J gene: TRBJ1-2
D gene: NA

CDR3 protein: CASSVRGDTQYF
CDR3 DNA: TGTGCCAGCAGCGTACGGGGAGATACGCAGTATTTT
clone size: few
V gene: TRBV9
J gene: TRBJ2-3
D gene: NA

CDR3 protein: CASSEGSSSGNTIYF
CDR3 DNA: TGTGCCAGCAGCGAGGGCTCATCCTCTGGAAACACCATATATTTT
clone size: many
V gene: TRBV7-6
J gene: TRBJ1-3
D gene: NA

CDR3 protein: CASRGTSGGHNEQFF
CDR3 DNA: TGTGCCAGCAGGGGGACTAGCGGGGGACACAATGAGCAGTTCTTC
clone size: few
V gene: TRBV2
J gene: TRBJ2-1
D gene: TRBD2